This paragraph reports one T cell receptor (beta chain). Its antigen is as yet unknown. This sample was taken from a study of cytomegalovirus exposure and HLA in healthy donors. The study's findings and limits: Compared with the roughly 670-donor mean, an Asian-associated ancestry cluster reportedly had fewer N-insertions, according to a later analysis. It was in a later analysis that TCR association rates were seen to vary by HLA locus, highest for DRB1 and lowest for HLA-C. A later analysis linked a missense variant in DCLRE1C to the trimming of TCR beta V and J genes. An apparent linkage of common viral pathogens to several of the most significant clusters emerged in a later analysis.

Trimming removed 0 bases at V and 2 bases at J, with 9 bases between. The CDR3 is 15 residues long. Germline assignment: CDR1 SGHRS and CDR2 YFSETQ. In the PCR, 60 Vbeta and 13 Jbeta primers were used. Profiling relied on immunoSEQ multiplex PCR, and the TCRdb table lists in-frame clones only, not all of them. The sample lists around 300,000 clones, approximately 70% occurring once. What was sequenced was PBMCs. This receptor was taken from a female donor in good health and CMV-seronegative. The chain has TRBV5-1 and TRBJ1-3; no definite D call. CDR3 protein: CASSLDERTGNTIYF. The CDR3 bases are TGCGCCAGCAGCTTGGACGAGAGAACTGGAAACACCATATATTTT.